The 7 T cell receptor beta chains below come from one sample, sequenced in a study of T cell responses to AZD1222 COVID-19 vaccine. Libraries were prepared by immunoSEQ multiplex PCR; TCRdb keeps only in-frame clonotypes and omits some of them. The sample lists 100,000 to 150,000 clones, about 85% occurring once. This material consisted of peripheral blood, taken on day 0 of AZD1222 vaccination. All receptors come from an adult in good health.

This clone was found once. The chain combines TRBV2 with TRBJ2-1; TRBD1 agrees at 9 bases. V shed 5 bases and J 7 bases; nucleotides not matched to a gene: 9. The CDR3 extends over 15 amino acids. Per germline, CDR1 SNHLY and CDR2 FYNNEI. The CDR3 is CASSSRGTGYNEQFF. The DNA for the CDR3 is TGTGCCAGCAGTTCCCGCGGGACAGGGTATAATGAGCAGTTCTTC.

The chain combines TRBV2 with TRBJ2-2; no reliable D call. V was cut by 0 bases and J by 3 bases, with 11 bases left in between. Germline V gene sequence: CDR1 SNHLY, CDR2 FYNNEI. The CDR3 length is 16 residues. The CDR3 spells CASSEALLRDTGELFF. CDR3 nucleotides: TGTGCCAGCAGTGAAGCGCTTCTACGTGACACCGGGGAGCTGTTTTTT.

The genes are TRBV30 and TRBJ1-1; 7 nucleotides line up with TRBD1. The CDR3 totals 12 residues. The V and J ends lost 5 bases and 7 bases, in that order; junction bases with no gene match: 7. The V gene's germline CDR1 is GTSNPN and CDR2 SVGIG (reference sequence). The DNA of the CDR3 is TGTGCCTGGGAGCCGGGACAGCGTGAAGCTTTCTTT. It is translated as CAWEPGQREAFF.

V usage is TRBV11-2 and J usage is TRBJ2-7; either TRBD1 or TRBD2 may supply D (5 bases each). V was trimmed by 5 bases and J by 4 bases, leaving 12 bases between them. The germline V gene encodes CDR1 SGHAT and CDR2 FQNNGV. This CDR3 is built from 13 residues. The CDR3 sequence is CASSPGPSYEQYF. CDR3 nucleotide sequence: TGTGCCAGCAGCCCGGGGCCCTCTTACGAGCAGTACTTC. Based on the CDR3 plus reference TRBV11-2 and TRBJ2-7, the full variable domain is EAGVAQSPRYKIIEKRQSVAFWCNPISGHATLYWYQQILGQGPKLLIQFQNNGVVDDSQLPKDRFSAERLKGVDSTLKIQPAKLEDSAVYLCASSPGPSYEQYFGPGTRLTVT.

This clone turned up a few times. The chain has TRBV6-5 and TRBJ2-7; 8 nucleotides match TRBD2. Unmatched junction bases numbered 7, after V lost 7 bases and J lost 2 bases. The CDR3 has 14 residues. Per the germline V gene, CDR1 is MNHEY and CDR2 is SVGAGI. The CDR3 DNA reads as TGTGCCAGCATGGGAGAAGCGGGAGCCTACGAGCAGTACTTC. Translating it yields CASMGEAGAYEQYF.

The V call is TRBV6-5, the J call TRBJ1-4; 8 bases are shared with TRBD1. The CDR3 contains 14 residues. Germline V gene data show CDR1 as MNHEY and CDR2 as SVGAGI. The junction had 10 bases not matched to a gene; V was cut back by 6 bases and J by 10 bases. The CDR3 nucleotides are TGTGCCAGCAGAGTCAGGGGGCAAAAAGCAAAACTGTTTTTT. Protein sequence: CASRVRGQKAKLFF.

This clone came up a few times. The V gene is TRBV7-2, the J gene TRBJ2-1, with TRBD1 as a possible D gene (6 bases). Trimming removed 5 bases at V and 8 bases at J, with 19 bases between. Germline loops: CDR1 SGHTA, CDR2 FQGNSA. The CDR3 is 15 amino acids. The CDR3 DNA reads TGTGCCAGCAGCATCCGGGACACCAATCTGTATGAGCAGTTCTTC. Protein product: CASSIRDTNLYEQFF. The full variable domain, with the rest looked up from reference TRBV7-2 and TRBJ2-1, is GAGVSQSPSNKVTEKGKDVELRCDPISGHTALYWYRQSLGQGLEFLIYFQGNSAPDKSGLPSDRFSAERTGGSVSTLTIQRTQQEDSAVYLCASSIRDTNLYEQFFGPGTRLTVL.